What follows are 13 T cell receptor beta chains derived from one specimen sequenced in a study of T cell repertoires in cytomegalovirus infection. Their antigens remain unidentified. TCRdb independently ran MiXCR on the reads; one entry per CDR3 protein. The sample carries roughly 990,000 distinct CDR3 sequences, around 29% recorded once. Sequenced material: cultured CD8+ T cells from PBMCs, taken from culture after CMV antigen stimulation. The origin of the receptors is a human donor in good health (CMV status not recorded). Some clones in this sample may be carry-over from other donors' samples.

The genes are TRBV4-2 and TRBJ2-3; the D is unclear. This CDR3 contains 15 residues. CDR1 is LGHNA, CDR2 YNFKEQ, per germline. V was trimmed by 0 bases and J by 1 base, leaving 8 bases between them. The CDR3 protein is CASSQDKYRTDTQYF. CDR3 coding DNA: TGTGCCAGCAGCCAAGATAAGTACCGCACAGATACGCAGTATTTT.

The rearrangement uses TRBV7-9 and TRBJ2-7; 10 nucleotides line up with TRBD1. This CDR3 has 15 amino acids. CDR1 is SEHNR and CDR2 is FQNEAQ in the germline V gene (reference sequence). The trim removed 1 base at V and 3 bases at J, leaving 3 bases unmatched. The CDR3 bases are TGTGCCAGCAGCTTAGGGACAGGGGGTTACTACGAGCAGTACGTC. Its translation is CASSLGTGGYYEQYV.

In its sample, this clonotype was seen many times. The chain is built from TRBV28 and TRBJ1-3; perhaps TRBD1 as D (5 bases). Trimming left V 6 bases short and J 1 base short, with 10 bases between. The CDR3 has 14 residues. Germline V gene lookup returns CDR1 MDHEN and CDR2 SYDVKM. The CDR3 nucleotides are TGTGCCAGCAGCTTCACAGGATCTGGAAACACCATATATTTT. This sequence encodes CASSFTGSGNTIYF.

Only a few counts were recorded for this clonotype. In DNA form, the CDR3 reads TGTGCCAGCAGTATAGGATTAACCTACGAGCAGTACTTC. Translated, it gives CASSIGLTYEQYF. The V call is TRBV2, the J call TRBJ2-7, with D unclear. Germline V gives CDR1 SNHLY, CDR2 FYNNEI. V was cut by 5 bases and J by 2 bases, with 10 bases left in between. CDR3 length: 13 amino acids.

This clonotype was counted at least ten times. V gene TRBV5-5 combines with J gene TRBJ1-5; D gene ambiguous. Germline CDR1 reads SGHKS; CDR2 reads YYEKEE (reference sequence). This CDR3 has 13 residues. V was shortened by 5 bases and J by 4 bases, with 10 bases between the two germline ends. The CDR3 is CASSPDVNQPQHF. Here the CDR3 DNA reads TGTGCCAGCAGTCCGGACGTAAATCAGCCCCAGCATTTT.

The gene calls are TRBV27 and TRBJ2-7; 13 nucleotides agree with TRBD2. The CDR3 is 16 residues long. Trimming cost V 5 bases and J 7 bases; bases outside gene matches: 11. CDR1 MNHEY and CDR2 SMNVEV come from the germline V gene (reference sequence). CDR3 sequence (DNA): TGTGCCAGCAGTGTAGGACTAGCGGGGGATCTGGGAGAGCAGTACTTC. Encoded protein: CASSVGLAGDLGEQYF.

V usage is TRBV6-5 and J usage is TRBJ2-5; D remains ambiguous. Germline loops: CDR1 MNHEY, CDR2 SVGAGI. The CDR3 length is 17 residues. Trimming took 2 bases from V and 0 from J, leaving 16 bases between them. Written as DNA, the CDR3 is TGTGCCAGCAGTTACACCTCGGTAATTGCAGACCAAGAGACCCAGTACTTC. It specifies CASSYTSVIADQETQYF.

There are many counts of this clonotype. The chain has TRBV27 and TRBJ2-7; no firm D call. With 5 bases removed from V and 0 bases from J, the gap between germline ends came to 17 bases. Germline lookup yields CDR1 MNHEY and CDR2 SMNVEV (reference sequence). This CDR3 comprises 16 residues. CDR3 nucleotide sequence: TGTGCCAGCAGTCCCCGGTATTCCCTCAGCTCCTACGAGCAGTACTTC. The encoded protein is CASSPRYSLSSYEQYF.

This clonotype appeared a few times. This rearrangement joins TRBV7-4 to TRBJ2-1, with 9 bases fitting TRBD2. The CDR3 sequence is 16 residues long. CDR1 SGHVT and CDR2 SQSDAQ come from the germline V gene. The V segment lost 4 bases and the J segment 8 bases; nucleotides outside the gene matches: 12. Here the CDR3 DNA reads TGTGCCAGCAGCTCACCCCACGCGGGGGGGCCCGATGAGCAGTTCTTC. The encoded protein is CASSSPHAGGPDEQFF.

This clonotype has more than one count but fewer than ten. This chain uses TRBV4-2 with TRBJ2-7; the D gene could be TRBD1 or TRBD2 (6 bases each). The V gene lost 4 bases and the J gene lost 1 base, with 14 bases spanning the gap. Per the germline V gene, CDR1 is LGHNA and CDR2 is YNFKEQ. This CDR3 has 15 residues. The CDR3 DNA sequence: TGTGCCAGCAGCCCTGGAGGGGGGCTTTCCTACGAGCAGTACTTC. Its protein is CASSPGGGLSYEQYF.

This chain connects TRBV11-2 to TRBJ2-3; 10 nucleotides agree with TRBD2. Looked up from germline, CDR1 is SGHAT and CDR2 is FQNNGV. The CDR3 totals 15 residues. With 5 bases clipped from V and 7 bases from J, the junction kept 9 bases outside the gene matches. The CDR3 here is CASSPPAGGPHTQYF. CDR3 nucleotides: TGTGCCAGCAGCCCTCCAGCGGGGGGGCCGCATACGCAGTATTTT.

This clonotype was counted between two and nine times. V is TRBV27 and J is TRBJ2-7; D might be TRBD1 (5 bases). CDR1 is MNHEY and CDR2 is SMNVEV in the germline V gene (reference sequence). The V end lost 3 bases, the J end lost 1 base, and 22 bases lay between the germline ends. The CDR3 runs to 18 residues. The DNA of the CDR3 is TGTGCCAGCAGTTTCACACCCCAACAGGTCGATCGTTCCTACGAGCAGTACTTC. Its protein product is CASSFTPQQVDRSYEQYF.

This chain connects TRBV7-6 to TRBJ2-4, with 7 bases lining up with TRBD1. The CDR3 loop spans 18 amino acids. In germline, CDR1 is SGHVS, CDR2 FNYEAQ. V gave up 5 bases and J gave up 0 bases; unmatched junction bases: 13. This chain's CDR3 is CASSNSHRQGLAKNIQYF. In DNA form, the CDR3 reads TGTGCCAGCAGCAACTCACACCGACAGGGTCTAGCCAAAAACATTCAGTACTTC.